A selection of T cell receptor beta chains follows, all from one sample in a study of beta chain features in type 1 diabetes. Repertoires were generated with immunoSEQ multiplex PCR, while TCRdb's copy carries only in-frame clones and drops some. The profile covers around 650,000 clones, with roughly an eighth appearing a single time and more than 0.095% taken by the ten largest. Source material: naive CD4+ T cells from blood. These receptors originate from a man aged 30 to 45 with type 1 diabetes. The conserved cysteine and the conserved F or W are not part of the CDR3 here. D genes are given only for firm matches.

j_call,v_call,d_call,cdr3_aa
TRBJ1-2,TRBV12-5,.,ASGLAPPTPYGYT
TRBJ2-7,TRBV10-3,TRBD2,AISVGASGASYEQY
TRBJ2-1,TRBV6-6,.,ASIAGKGVYNEQF
TRBJ1-4,TRBV6-6,.,ASKGDPTTNEKLF
TRBJ2-5,TRBV14,.,ASSGETQY
TRBJ2-3,TRBV29-1,.,SVKRGTDTQY
TRBJ2-1,TRBV5-4,.,ASSFQEEQF
TRBJ1-3,TRBV28,.,ASRGRSSGNTIY
TRBJ2-7,TRBV4-3,.,ASSQEAAFYEQY
TRBJ2-2,TRBV19,.,ASAQLFAGELF
TRBJ2-7,TRBV21-1,.,ASSYPTGDTYEQY